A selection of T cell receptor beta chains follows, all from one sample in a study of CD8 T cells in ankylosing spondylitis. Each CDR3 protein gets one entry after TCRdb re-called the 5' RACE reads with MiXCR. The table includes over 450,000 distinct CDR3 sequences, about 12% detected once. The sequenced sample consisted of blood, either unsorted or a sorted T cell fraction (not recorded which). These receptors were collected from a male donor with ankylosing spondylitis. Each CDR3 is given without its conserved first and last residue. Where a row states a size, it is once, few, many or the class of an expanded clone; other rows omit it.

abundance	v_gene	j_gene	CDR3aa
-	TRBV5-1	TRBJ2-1	ASSRVGSYSYNEQF
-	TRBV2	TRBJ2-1	ASTQRLGENEQF
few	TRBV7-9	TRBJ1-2	ASSTRHTDGYT
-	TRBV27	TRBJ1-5	ASSSLSTGSNQPQH
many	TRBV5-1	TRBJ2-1	ASSLVPGLAGGSGSSYNEQF
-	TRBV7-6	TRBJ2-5	ASSLSAVRQETQY
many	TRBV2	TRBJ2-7	ASDTGTSGLYEQY
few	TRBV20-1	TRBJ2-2	SASFEPPGTGRTGELF
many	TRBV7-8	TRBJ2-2	ASSFGLSNTGELF
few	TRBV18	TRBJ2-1	ASSPLVDNEQF
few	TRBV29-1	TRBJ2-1	SVKTGEQF
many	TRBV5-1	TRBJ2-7	ASSNDRGGEYEQY
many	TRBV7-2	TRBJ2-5	ASSSGLAQETQY
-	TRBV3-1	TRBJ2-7	ASSQLTSANPYEQY
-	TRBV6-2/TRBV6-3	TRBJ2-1	ASTDGPGLLNNEQF
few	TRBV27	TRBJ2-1	ASSPWPWGMGF
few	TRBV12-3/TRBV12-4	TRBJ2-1	ASSLVLRVMQGDSRGYNEQF
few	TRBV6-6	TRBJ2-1	ASSRGIDEQF
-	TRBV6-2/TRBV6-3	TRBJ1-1	ASRRDTMNTEAF
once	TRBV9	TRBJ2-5	PGRKQDSQETQY
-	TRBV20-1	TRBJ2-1	SARAPSTGPNEQF
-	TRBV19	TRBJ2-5	ASSRGQGALETQY
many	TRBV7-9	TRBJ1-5	ASSLGPEAQH
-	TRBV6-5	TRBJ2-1	ASSSSQSSYNEQF
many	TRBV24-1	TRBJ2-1	ATSDVTAQQF
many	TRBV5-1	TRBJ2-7	ASRGDSYYEQY
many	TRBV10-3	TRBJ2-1	ASGTGVRSYNEQF
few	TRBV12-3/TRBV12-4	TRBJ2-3	ASSNVQSTGTDTQY
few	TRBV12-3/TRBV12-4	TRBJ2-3	ASSLAEGGTQY